The 5 T cell receptor beta chains below were found in one sample sequenced in a study of blood T cells in healthy people across ages. A second PCR, run for roughly 7 to 12 cycles, used a sample-barcoded 5' primer plus a J-beta primer mix. TCRdb reanalysed the 5' RACE reads using MiXCR and keeps one entry per CDR3 protein. This sample carries hundreds of thousands of distinct CDR3 sequences, around half of them seen once, and the ten largest clones take roughly a third. Sequencing was done on a sample of blood. The receptors originated from a woman in her fifties or sixties in good health.

Only a few counts were recorded for this clonotype. The V and J genes are TRBV10-3 and TRBJ2-3; 7 bases line up with TRBD2. This CDR3 has 17 residues. With V trimmed by 7 bases and J by 3 bases, 16 bases remained unmatched. Germline assignment: CDR1 ENHRY and CDR2 SYGVKD. The CDR3 loop is CAINGGSTGGGTDTQYF. CDR3 bases: TGTGCCATCAATGGGGGGTCGACGGGAGGTGGGACAGATACGCAGTATTTT.

This clonotype has just a few counts. The rearrangement uses TRBV3-1 and TRBJ2-7; D gene unclear. Germline loops: CDR1 LGHDT, CDR2 YNNKEL (reference sequence). This CDR3 has 12 residues. V dropped 5 bases and J dropped 2 bases, with 7 bases sitting between them. This CDR3 is CASSSPTYEQYF. The CDR3 nucleotides read TGTGCCAGCAGCTCACCGACCTACGAGCAGTACTTC.

This clonotype showed up just a few times. V usage is TRBV7-2 and J usage is TRBJ2-3; 10 bases are a match to TRBD1. This CDR3 is 15 amino acids long. Germline V CDR1 and CDR2: SGHTA, FQGNSA. With 6 bases clipped from V and 5 bases from J, the junction kept 8 bases outside the gene matches. CDR3 bases: TGTGCCAGCAGATACAGACAGGGGGCGAAAGATACGCAGTATTTT. Protein sequence: CASRYRQGAKDTQYF.

A few counts support this clonotype. The chain has TRBV5-1 and TRBJ2-1; 12 nucleotides align to TRBD2. The CDR3 sequence is 18 residues long. The junction had 9 bases not matched to a gene; V was cut back by 2 bases and J by 3 bases. Germline V gives CDR1 SGHRS, CDR2 YFSETQ. This CDR3 reads CASSLGTSGRISYNEQFF. The CDR3 DNA reads as TGCGCCAGCAGCTTAGGAACTAGCGGGAGGATTAGCTACAATGAGCAGTTCTTC.

This clonotype was seen only a few times. The chain recombines TRBV9 with TRBJ2-1, with D possibly TRBD2 on 6 matching bases. Germline V gene lookup returns CDR1 SGDLS and CDR2 YYNGEE. V gave up 1 base and J gave up 0 bases, with 11 bases separating them. There are 16 residues in the CDR3. CDR3 protein: CASSVTAGSSYNEQFF. The CDR3 DNA follows: TGTGCCAGCAGCGTAACGGCGGGGAGCTCCTACAATGAGCAGTTCTTC.